Here is one TCR beta chain with its context. These data come from a study of T cells expressing NK-cell markers. Across the study: Just one sequenced donor of eight was HCMV-seronegative, while seven were seropositive.

Looked up from germline, CDR1 is SGHTA and CDR2 is FQGNSA. CDR3 length: 17 amino acids. Following a re-call of the 5' RACE reads, TCRdb has one entry per CDR3 protein and lacks DNA. This sample contains about 160,000 distinct CDR3 sequences. The chain employs TRBV7-2 and TRBJ2-2; TCRdb picks TRBD1, but there is no DNA to check that call. Sequences were obtained from blood T cells: a sorted CD56 or NKG2C T cell subset, CD4+ or CD8+ T cells, or bulk PBMC T cells (not recorded which). This receptor was identified in a woman aged 18-70 years in good health. CDR3 loop: CASSLFRSRVGGRELFF.